This T cell receptor (beta chain) was sequenced during a study of cytomegalovirus exposure and HLA in healthy donors (dated by TCRdb to the late 2010s). Background on the whole study: An earlier analysis of some 620 of the donors reported over 250 Gb of sequence data and some 110 million unique TCR beta sequences obtained from around 180 million T cells. An early release that covered about 600 HLA-typed donors contained about 300 gigabases of sequencing data and 65 million to 100 million unique TCR sequences. Among the roughly 400 genotyped donors, approximately 81% belonged to the genetic ancestry cluster associated with self-reported Caucasian donors. The study aimed to test whether cataloging public T cell receptors could reveal signatures of past pathogen exposure. The study used immunosequencing to profile the T cell repertoires of several hundred subjects and linked those repertoires to cytomegalovirus serostatus. Along with the approximately 700-subject first cohort, a separate validation cohort of 120 different subjects was used. The study combined high-throughput TCR immunosequencing, statistical association of individual TCRs with disease status, and machine learning to predict cytomegalovirus infection status. In a later analysis, previously published TCR beta repertoires from several hundred donors were re-analyzed and high-resolution HLA genotyping was added so that TCR occurrence patterns could be studied. The later analysis used no new phenotypic data to find candidate immune exposures, relying instead on TCR beta sequences and their occurrence across donors. An earlier analysis of 587 of the donors applied high-throughput TCR beta sequencing to assess whether each TCR beta V gene segment acted as functional or pseudogenic. Alongside the repertoire data, information on donor age, sex, ethnicity and CMV serostatus was compiled. A later genetic analysis used genome-wide SNP genotypes for about 65% of the roughly 670 donors, treating that subset as a discovery cohort. All discovery cohort repertoires had been generated using a single sequencing platform. HLA typing covered class I and class II loci at four-digit resolution. The number of donors typed differed by locus, with about 629-630 for A, B, C, DRB1 and DQB1, 522 for DQA1, over 600 for DPA1, and some 440 for DPB1. Four or five DR-DQ haplotypes were handled as single units for association and clustering because linkage in the cohort was strong. Among 398 genotyped donors of the cohort, an average of 235,054 unique TCR beta nucleotide sequences were sequenced per donor, 15% to 20% of them non-productive. Broad study findings and their caveats: The presence/absence analyses assumed that sequencing depth was roughly uniform across donors, and that assumption may not be true. CMV serostatus was the only immune exposure information available for the cohort. Because HLA typing was missing for some donors at each locus, association tests included only the typed subset. Specific HLA alleles were associated with 15,000 to 20,000 TCR beta sequences at a false discovery rate of 0.05 in a later analysis. Broadly in line with IMGT annotations, most TCR beta V segments showed up in productive rearrangements about 87% or about 30% of the time in an earlier analysis of approximately 640 of the donors. According to a later genetic analysis, donors in an Asian-associated ancestry cluster had fewer N-insertions in productive TCRs than the approximately 610-donor mean. Most TCR sequences were observed very rarely across donors, whereas some public TCRs were present in many individuals. A cluster of highly shared sequence variants was judged likely to be a technical artifact of the sequencing pipeline. Cytomegalovirus status was reported to be diagnosed by the classifier with high specificity and sensitivity in both the original and validation cohorts. Several of the top co-occurrence clusters appeared to be linked to parvovirus B19, influenza, CMV and Epstein-Barr virus, according to a later analysis. A later analysis found that TCR association rates varied across HLA loci, with DRB1 alleles showing the most associated TCRs and HLA-C alleles the fewest. Over 15 rarely observed V segments, including chromosome 9 orphons, were excluded from the earlier analysis of about 600 of the donors because counts were too low. In a later analysis, most CMV-associated TCR beta chains were found to appear HLA-restricted, with HLA associations seemingly driven largely by CMV exposure. Linkage disequilibrium might explain the correlated functional status among segregating V segments, but an unknown experimental factor could not be ruled out. V-gene and J-gene trimming of TCR beta chains was associated with a missense DCLRE1C variant in a later genetic analysis, and the association was replicated in an independent cohort. In a later analysis, HLA-associated TCR beta chains were found to be more clonally expanded and to have lower generation probabilities than equally common non-associated chains. The authors suggested that the approach could potentially be generalized to other disease states and immunological phenotypes. In vitro tests confirmed that three of the cytomegalovirus-associated TCR beta chains recognize cytomegalovirus antigens. Assigning TCR associations to individual alleles was difficult when HLA alleles, especially DR and DQ, strongly co-occurred. Because the 87-base-pair reads could not distinguish some IMGT-functional V segments, including TRBV6-2 and TRBV6-3, those segments were excluded. The cohort was sequenced for TCR beta chains only, and without alpha or paired-chain data the features that could be detected were limited. A further reported finding was that TCR beta sequences accurately predicted the HLA-A and HLA-B alleles for most subjects in the first cohort. The study gave a list of more than 150 TCR beta chains associated with cytomegalovirus.

From the cysteine up to the phenylalanine, the CDR3 has a length of 14 residues. The DNA shown is the 42-base CDR3, in frame from base 1. According to the germline V gene, CDR1 reads KGHSH and CDR2 reads LQKENI. Relative to germline, V is 5 bases shorter and J is 1 base shorter, with 10 bases between their ends. Receptor amplification or capture employed the immunoSEQ multiplex PCR assay. The multiplex PCR relied on a mix of 60 forward primers for TCR Vbeta segments and 13 reverse primers for TCR Jbeta segments. Amplification of the CDR3 region of rearranged TCR beta genes was performed with a multiplex PCR assay on genomic DNA. Amplified TCR beta libraries were sequenced as 87-base-pair reads on the Illumina HiSeq System. On the study's bioinformatics: A later analysis counted about 82 million unique TCR beta chains across the 550 to 700 repertoires, and 9 million to 14 million of these chains were shared by at least two donors. Raw reads were error-corrected and collapsed into unique sequences by a nearest-neighbor algorithm in which closely related sequences were merged to remove PCR and sequencing errors. CDR3 sequences were aligned to IMGT reference sequences to assign V, D and J gene segments. For a sequence to be retained, a match of at least six nucleotides was required to both a V gene segment and a J gene segment. A rearrangement counted as productive if the CDR3 had no stop codons and remained in frame with V and J, and every other rearrangement counted as non-productive. CDR3 was defined by IMGT convention, running from the second conserved V-encoded cysteine to the conserved J-encoded phenylalanine. In an earlier analysis of 550 to 650 of the donors, sequences lacking an unambiguous match to a single V gene segment were excluded. In an earlier analysis of 587 of the donors, V segments were called functional above 56.7% productive rearrangements and were called segregating when the between-donor standard deviation exceeded 5%. A statistical classification framework was developed to diagnose cytomegalovirus status using the catalog of TCR beta chain sequences. V and J gene assignment, in a later analysis, came from comparing TCR nucleotide sequences with IMGT/GENE-DB human TR gene sequences. Using the TCRdist pipeline, a later analysis assigned CDR3 sequences along with most-parsimonious VDJ recombination scenarios. In a later analysis, every TCR beta chain was defined by the combination of its CDR3 amino acid sequence and its V-gene family, and reads without a unique V-gene family were dropped. As a way to deal with suspected cross-contamination and a sequencing artifact, a later analysis dropped roughly 600 nucleotide sequences that were highly shared and had low generation probability. A later analysis calculated a clonal expansion index for each public chain from normalized within-repertoire ranks of inferred template counts. Generation probabilities in a later analysis came from a VDJ recombination model fitted to out-of-frame rearrangements, and those results were checked against IGoR. In a later analysis, TCR-TCR, TCR-HLA and TCR-CMV co-occurrence was scored with hypergeometric tests, and a repertoire-size bias correction was applied to TCR pairs. False discovery rates were estimated in a later analysis by permuting HLA or CMV assignments 20 times. In a later analysis, co-occurring TCRs were grouped with DBSCAN, and TCRdist sequence similarity was added when clustering was performed within HLA-allele-positive subsets. Repertoires with fewer than 30,000 or more than 120,000 public chains, plus five repertoires with anomalous nucleotide sharing, were excluded from co-occurrence clustering. Not all clones reach the TCRdb copy of this immuneACCESS table, which keeps in-frame sequences only. Checked studies attribute under half of the gap to unresolved V genes and leave the rest unexplained. That table is the source of V, J and clone size, and D and trimming were worked out from the DNA. This sample has under 150,000 clones in its table, and around three quarters of those were observed once. The ten largest clones capture 2.5% to 3.5% of the sample.

In total, roughly 670 healthy bone marrow donors made up the cohort. All cohort members were sampled while nominally healthy, although unrecorded immune exposures were likely present. The donor tested CMV seropositive, placing the donor among the approximately 290 seropositive members of the cohort. Every donor gave a peripheral blood sample, and the peripheral blood mononuclear cells from that sample were used for TCR beta sequencing. The Qiagen DNeasy Blood Extraction Kit was used to extract genomic DNA from the blood cell samples. Concerning this clone itself: The antigen this receptor binds is unknown. No base quality values were provided; no much bigger clone lies one nucleotide off.

The sequence derives from a man aged 35 to 55 in good health and CMV-seropositive. The V and J segments used are TRBV18 and TRBJ2-3, and the D gene may be TRBD1, 6 bases matching. The sample taken for sequencing was PBMCs. The CDR3 region reads CASSGRTGTDTQYF. The bases read TGTGCCAGCTCAGGACGGACAGGCACAGATACGCAGTATTTT.